The clone carrying this TCR beta chain occurred a few times. The target antigen is unknown. Each single cDNA molecule received a unique molecular identifier. TCRdb passed the 5' RACE reads through MiXCR, listing each CDR3 protein once. The sample carries about 60,000 distinct CDR3 sequences, approximately 12% recorded once. The sample is drawn from a study of early T cells in non-severe SARS-CoV-2 infection. Across the whole study: Investigators sequenced bulk RNA drawn from unsorted whole blood, and chains remained unpaired.

Findings of the study overall: VDJdb matching favored anti-spike CD8 responses, missing private and CD4 specificities.

Sequenced input: whole blood. This receptor was identified in an adult who was a healthcare worker with PCR-confirmed SARS-CoV-2 infection or an uninfected control (not recorded which).

CDR3 coding DNA: TGCAGCGTTGGGAGGGACACCGGGGAGCTGTTTTTT. Its protein product is CSVGRDTGELFF. The J gene is TRBJ2-2, the V gene TRBV29-1, with TRBD2 as a possible D gene (6 bases). V dropped 4 bases and J dropped 3 bases, with 6 bases sitting between them. Per the germline V gene, CDR1 is SQVTM and CDR2 is ANQGSEA. The CDR3 loop spans 12 amino acids.